Included here is one T cell receptor beta chain sequence, with context. The sample belongs to a study of T cell changes during pregnancy in multiple sclerosis. Assay used: immunoSEQ multiplex PCR; TCRdb lists only in-frame clones, some missing. The sample lists some 30,000 clones, around 89% occurring once. This TCR derives from a female donor with multiple sclerosis, enrolled in a pregnancy study. Sequencing was performed on CD8+ T cells from peripheral blood mononuclear cells, taken after pregnancy.

The CDR3 bases are TGTGCCAGCAGCCTCCGAGACAGCAAAAACATTCAGTACTTC. Its protein is CASSLRDSKNIQYF. V is TRBV28 and J is TRBJ2-4; D perhaps matches TRBD1 (5 bases). The V gene lost 6 bases and the J gene lost 3 bases, with 12 bases spanning the gap. The CDR3 is 14 amino acids. In germline, CDR1 is MDHEN, CDR2 SYDVKM. Looking up the rest from reference TRBV28 and TRBJ2-4 gives the full variable domain: DVKVTQSSRYLVKRTGEKVFLECVQDMDHENMFWYRQDPGLGLRLIYFSYDVKMKEKGDIPEGYSVSREKKERFSLILESASTNQTSMYLCASSLRDSKNIQYFGAGTRLSVL.